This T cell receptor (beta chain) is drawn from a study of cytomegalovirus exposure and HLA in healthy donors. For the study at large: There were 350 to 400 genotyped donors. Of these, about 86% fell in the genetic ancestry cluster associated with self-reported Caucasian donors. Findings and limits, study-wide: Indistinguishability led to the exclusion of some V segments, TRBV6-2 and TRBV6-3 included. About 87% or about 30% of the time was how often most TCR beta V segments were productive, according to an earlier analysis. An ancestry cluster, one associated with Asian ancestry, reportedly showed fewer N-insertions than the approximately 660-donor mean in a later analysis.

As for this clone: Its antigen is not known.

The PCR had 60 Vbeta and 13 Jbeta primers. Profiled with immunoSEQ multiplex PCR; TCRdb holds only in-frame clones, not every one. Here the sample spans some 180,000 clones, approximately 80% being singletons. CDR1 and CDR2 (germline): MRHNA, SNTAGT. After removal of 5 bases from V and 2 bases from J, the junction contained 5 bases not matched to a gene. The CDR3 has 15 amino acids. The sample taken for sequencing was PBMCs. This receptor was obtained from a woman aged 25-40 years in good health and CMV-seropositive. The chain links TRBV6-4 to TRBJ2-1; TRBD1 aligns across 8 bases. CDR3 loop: CASSRQGAAYNEQFF. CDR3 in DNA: TGTGCCAGCAGTCGTCAGGGGGCTGCCTACAATGAGCAGTTCTTC.